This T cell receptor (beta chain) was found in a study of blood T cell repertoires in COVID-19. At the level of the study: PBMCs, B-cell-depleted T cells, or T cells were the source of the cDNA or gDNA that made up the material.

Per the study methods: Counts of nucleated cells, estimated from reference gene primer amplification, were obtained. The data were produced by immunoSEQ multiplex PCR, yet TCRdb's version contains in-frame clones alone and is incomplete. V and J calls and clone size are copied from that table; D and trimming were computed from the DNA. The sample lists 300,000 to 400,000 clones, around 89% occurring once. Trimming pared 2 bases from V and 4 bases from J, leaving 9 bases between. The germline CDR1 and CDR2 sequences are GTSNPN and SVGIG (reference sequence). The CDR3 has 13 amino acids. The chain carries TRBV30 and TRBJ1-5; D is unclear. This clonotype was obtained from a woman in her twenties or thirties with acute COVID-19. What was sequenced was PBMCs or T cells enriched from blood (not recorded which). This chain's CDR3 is CAWSLAGNQPQHF. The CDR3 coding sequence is TGTGCCTGGAGTTTAGCGGGTAATCAGCCCCAGCATTTT. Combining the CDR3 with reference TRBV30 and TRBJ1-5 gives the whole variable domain SQTIHQWPATLVQPVGSPLSLECTVEGTSNPNLYWYRQAAGRGLQLLFYSVGIGQISSEVPQNLSASRPQDRQFILSSKKLLLSDSGFYLCAWSLAGNQPQHFGDGTRLSIL.